This is a list of T cell receptor beta chains from one sample in a study of T cell changes during pregnancy in multiple sclerosis. Only in-frame clones appear in the TCRdb table, and some are missing; sequencing was by immunoSEQ multiplex PCR. The profile shows 37,000 or so clones, 91% of them singletons. Sequencing was performed on CD4+ T cells from peripheral blood mononuclear cells, taken in the second trimester of pregnancy. The receptor source for this set is a female donor in good health, enrolled as a control in a pregnancy study. Each CDR3 is given with its conserved first and last residue. The D gene is left open where the match is weak. Where a row states a size, it is once, few, many or the class of an expanded clone; other rows omit it.

J: TRBJ1-2
D: TRBD1
V: TRBV5-1
size: .
DNA: TGCGCCAGCAGCCCTGGTGGGGACAGGGCCGGCTACACCTTC
CDR3: CASSPGGDRAGYTF

J: TRBJ2-1
D: TRBD1
V: TRBV7-2
size: .
DNA: TGTGCCAGCAGCTTTGACAGGGCTGGTGAGCAGTTCTTC
CDR3: CASSFDRAGEQFF

J: TRBJ2-6
D: .
V: TRBV18
size: .
DNA: TGTGCCAGCTCATCCGACTATACTGGGGCCAACGTCCTGACTTTC
CDR3: CASSSDYTGANVLTF

J: TRBJ2-1
D: TRBD2
V: TRBV5-1
size: .
DNA: TGCGCCAGCAGCTTGGGGGGGGGCTCCTACAATGAGCAGTTCTTC
CDR3: CASSLGGGSYNEQFF

J: TRBJ2-3
D: .
V: TRBV6-6
size: .
DNA: TGTGCCACCCGGACAGTTACAGATACGCAGTATTTT
CDR3: CATRTVTDTQYF

J: TRBJ2-2
D: .
V: TRBV9
size: .
DNA: TGTGCCAGCAGCGTAGCAACACAAACTAGCTCCGGGGAGCTGTTTTTT
CDR3: CASSVATQTSSGELFF

J: TRBJ1-2
D: TRBD1
V: TRBV27
size: .
DNA: TGTGCCAGCGGGCTGGGACAGGGGGGTGGTGGCTACACCTTC
CDR3: CASGLGQGGGGYTF

J: TRBJ2-1
D: .
V: TRBV27
size: .
DNA: TGTGCCAGTCGACAGTGGGAGGACAATGAGCAGTTCTTC
CDR3: CASRQWEDNEQFF

J: TRBJ2-7
D: .
V: TRBV28
size: .
DNA: .
CDR3: CASSLERDSFTYEQYF

J: TRBJ1-1
D: TRBD1
V: TRBV5-4
size: few
DNA: TGTGCCAGCAGGGGATTCGGACAGGAAGTACACAAAGCTTTCTTT
CDR3: CASRGFGQEVHKAFF

J: TRBJ1-4
D: .
V: TRBV28
size: .
DNA: TGTGCCAGCAGCAGCGGGTCAGCAACTAATGAAAAACTGTTTTTT
CDR3: CASSSGSATNEKLFF

J: TRBJ1-6
D: .
V: TRBV6-5
size: .
DNA: TGTGCCAGCCATACGGGAGGGCATTCACCCCTCCACTTT
CDR3: CASHTGGHSPLHF

J: TRBJ2-3
D: TRBD2
V: TRBV4-2
size: .
DNA: TGTGCCAGCAGCCAAGTCGGCGGGAGTACAGATACGCAGTATTTT
CDR3: CASSQVGGSTDTQYF

J: TRBJ2-1
D: TRBD2
V: TRBV5-1
size: .
DNA: TGCGCCAGCACCCTTGCTAGCGGGAGGGCCGCGTACAATGAGCAGTTCTTC
CDR3: CASTLASGRAAYNEQFF

J: TRBJ2-5
D: .
V: TRBV7-6
size: .
DNA: TGTGCCAGCAGCCCACATGGGGCGACCCAGTACTTC
CDR3: CASSPHGATQYF

J: TRBJ1-1
D: .
V: TRBV6-5
size: .
DNA: TGTGCCAGCAGCCGACTCCACAGGGTGCACACTGAAGCTTTCTTT
CDR3: CASSRLHRVHTEAFF

J: TRBJ1-1
D: .
V: TRBV7-9
size: .
DNA: TGTGCCAGCAGACTTAAGAACACTGAAGCTTTCTTT
CDR3: CASRLKNTEAFF

J: TRBJ2-3
D: .
V: TRBV6-5
size: .
DNA: TGTGCCAGCAGTTACTACCGGGACACTTATGATACGCAGTATTTT
CDR3: CASSYYRDTYDTQYF

J: TRBJ2-7
D: .
V: TRBV28
size: once
DNA: TGTGCCAGCAGCCCGGGTGGACCCCAGGGTAGGTACGAGCAGTACTTC
CDR3: CASSPGGPQGRYEQYF

J: TRBJ2-5
D: TRBD2
V: TRBV5-1
size: .
DNA: TGCGCCAGCAGCCCCCGGACTAGCGGGGTAGAGACCCAGTACTTC
CDR3: CASSPRTSGVETQYF

J: TRBJ2-5
D: .
V: TRBV5-4
size: .
DNA: TGTGCCAGCAGCGGGGGGGCCGAGACCCAGTACTTC
CDR3: CASSGGAETQYF

J: TRBJ1-5
D: TRBD1
V: TRBV2
size: .
DNA: TGTGCCAGCAGCCTGGACAGGGGCCGGAGCAATCAGCCCCAGCATTTT
CDR3: CASSLDRGRSNQPQHF

J: TRBJ2-2
D: .
V: TRBV19
size: once
DNA: TGTGCCACCTCACGCTCGGGGGTCGGCACCGGGGAGCTGTTTTTT
CDR3: CATSRSGVGTGELFF

J: TRBJ1-2
D: .
V: TRBV5-4
size: few
DNA: TGTGCCAGCAGCTTGGGGACAGACTATGGCTACACCTTC
CDR3: CASSLGTDYGYTF

J: TRBJ2-7
D: .
V: TRBV6-1
size: .
DNA: TGTGCCAGCAGTGAAAGGAAGAGGCGGCCTCTAAGATACGAGCAGTACTTC
CDR3: CASSERKRRPLRYEQYF

J: TRBJ1-1
D: TRBD1
V: TRBV10-3
size: .
DNA: TGTGCCTCCGAGACAGGGGGCCATACTGAAGCTTTCTTT
CDR3: CASETGGHTEAFF

J: TRBJ1-3
D: .
V: TRBV6-1
size: .
DNA: TGTGCCAGCTCTGACAGGCCTGGAAACACCATATATTTT
CDR3: CASSDRPGNTIYF

J: TRBJ2-2
D: TRBD2
V: TRBV7-2
size: .
DNA: TGTGCCAGCAGCCGAGCGGGGGGGAGCACCGGGGAGCTGTTTTTT
CDR3: CASSRAGGSTGELFF

J: TRBJ2-7
D: TRBD2
V: TRBV27
size: once
DNA: TGTGCCAGCATGGTTATTTCGGGAGGACCCTACGAGCAGTACTTC
CDR3: CASMVISGGPYEQYF

J: TRBJ1-2
D: TRBD1
V: TRBV7-3
size: .
DNA: TGTGCCAGCAGCCGCGGACAGGGGGTCTATGGCTACACCTTC
CDR3: CASSRGQGVYGYTF

J: TRBJ2-3
D: TRBD2
V: TRBV7-9
size: .
DNA: TGTGCCAGCAGCTTAGACGGGGGGTTCACAGATACGCAGTATTTT
CDR3: CASSLDGGFTDTQYF

J: TRBJ1-5
D: TRBD1
V: TRBV30
size: .
DNA: TGTGCCTGGAGTGTACAGGGGAGTCAGCCCCAGCATTTT
CDR3: CAWSVQGSQPQHF

J: TRBJ1-1
D: .
V: TRBV12-5
size: once
DNA: TGTGCTAGTGGCAGAGGGAACACTGAAGCTTTCTTT
CDR3: CASGRGNTEAFF

J: TRBJ2-7
D: .
V: TRBV5-1
size: .
DNA: TGCGCCAGCAGCGCCGGGTGGCAGGGAATGTCCTACGAGCAGTACTTC
CDR3: CASSAGWQGMSYEQYF

J: TRBJ2-7
D: TRBD1
V: TRBV28
size: .
DNA: TGTGCCAGCAGAGCCCAAGGGACAGGGGACTACGAGCAGTACTTC
CDR3: CASRAQGTGDYEQYF

J: TRBJ2-1
D: TRBD1
V: TRBV9
size: once
DNA: TGTGCCAGCAGCGGAGCGGACAGGTCTAGTCAGTTCTTC
CDR3: CASSGADRSSQFF

J: TRBJ2-3
D: .
V: TRBV30
size: .
DNA: TGTGCCTGGAGTGTACGGTCCATGGATACGCAGTATTTT
CDR3: CAWSVRSMDTQYF

J: TRBJ2-7
D: TRBD2
V: TRBV10-3
size: .
DNA: TGTGCCATCAGTGGGACTAGCGGGAGTACATACGAGCAGTACTTC
CDR3: CAISGTSGSTYEQYF

J: TRBJ2-3
D: TRBD2
V: TRBV5-8
size: .
DNA: TGTGCCAGCACCCGCCCATTAACTAGCGGGAGGGCCGGGACAGATACGCAGTATTTT
CDR3: CASTRPLTSGRAGTDTQYF